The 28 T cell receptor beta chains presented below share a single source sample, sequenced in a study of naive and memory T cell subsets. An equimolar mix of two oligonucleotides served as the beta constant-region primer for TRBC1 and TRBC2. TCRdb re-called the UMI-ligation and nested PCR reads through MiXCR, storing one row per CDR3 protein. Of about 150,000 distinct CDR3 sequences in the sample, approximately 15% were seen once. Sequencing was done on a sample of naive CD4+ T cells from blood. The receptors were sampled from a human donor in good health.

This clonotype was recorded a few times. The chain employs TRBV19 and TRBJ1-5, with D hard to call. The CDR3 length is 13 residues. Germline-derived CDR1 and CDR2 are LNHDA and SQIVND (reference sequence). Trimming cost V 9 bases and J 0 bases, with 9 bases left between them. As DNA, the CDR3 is TGTGCCAGCACCGACCGTAGCAATCAGCCCCAGCATTTT. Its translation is CASTDRSNQPQHF.

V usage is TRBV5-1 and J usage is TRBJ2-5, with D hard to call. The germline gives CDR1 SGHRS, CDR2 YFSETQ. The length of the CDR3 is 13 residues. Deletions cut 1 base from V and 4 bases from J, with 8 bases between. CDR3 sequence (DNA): TGCGCCAGCAGCTTGTATTCGGGAGAGACCCAGTACTTC. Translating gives CASSLYSGETQYF.

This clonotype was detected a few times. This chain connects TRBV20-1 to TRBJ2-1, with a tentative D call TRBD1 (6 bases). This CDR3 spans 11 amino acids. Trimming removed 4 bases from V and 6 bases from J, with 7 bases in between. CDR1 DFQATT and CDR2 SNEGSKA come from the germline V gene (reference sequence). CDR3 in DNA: TGCAGTGCTACGGACAGCAATGAGCAGTTCTTC. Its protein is CSATDSNEQFF.

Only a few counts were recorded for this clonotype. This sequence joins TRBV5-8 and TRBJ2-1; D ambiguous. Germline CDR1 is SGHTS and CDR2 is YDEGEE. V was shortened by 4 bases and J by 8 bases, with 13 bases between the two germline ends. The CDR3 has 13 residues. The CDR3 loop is CASSRRSTDEQFF. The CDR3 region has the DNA TGTGCCAGCAGCAGAAGGTCGACCGATGAGCAGTTCTTC.

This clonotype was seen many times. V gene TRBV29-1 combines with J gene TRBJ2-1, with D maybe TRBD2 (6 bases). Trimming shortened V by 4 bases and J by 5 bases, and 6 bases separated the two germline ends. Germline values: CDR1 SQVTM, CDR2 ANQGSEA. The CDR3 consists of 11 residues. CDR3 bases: TGCAGCGTTGGGGGGGACAATGAGCAGTTCTTC. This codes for CSVGGDNEQFF.

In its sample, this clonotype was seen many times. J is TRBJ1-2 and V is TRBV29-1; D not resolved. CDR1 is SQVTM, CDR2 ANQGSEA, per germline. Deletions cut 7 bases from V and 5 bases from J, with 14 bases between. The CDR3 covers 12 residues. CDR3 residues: CSAALTGYGYTF. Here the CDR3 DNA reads TGCAGCGCTGCACTAACTGGGTATGGCTACACCTTC.

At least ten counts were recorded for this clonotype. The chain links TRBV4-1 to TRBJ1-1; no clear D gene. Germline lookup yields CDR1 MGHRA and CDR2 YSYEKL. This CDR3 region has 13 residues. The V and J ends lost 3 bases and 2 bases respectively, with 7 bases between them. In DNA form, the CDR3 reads TGCGCCAGCAGCCAGTGGACTAACACTGAAGCTTTCTTT. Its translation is CASSQWTNTEAFF.

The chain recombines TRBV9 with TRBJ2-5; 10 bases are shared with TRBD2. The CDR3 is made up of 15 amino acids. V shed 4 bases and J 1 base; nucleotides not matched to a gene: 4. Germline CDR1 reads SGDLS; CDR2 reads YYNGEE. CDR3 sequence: CASSSRLAGQETQYF. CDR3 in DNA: TGTGCCAGCAGCTCACGACTAGCGGGCCAAGAGACCCAGTACTTC.

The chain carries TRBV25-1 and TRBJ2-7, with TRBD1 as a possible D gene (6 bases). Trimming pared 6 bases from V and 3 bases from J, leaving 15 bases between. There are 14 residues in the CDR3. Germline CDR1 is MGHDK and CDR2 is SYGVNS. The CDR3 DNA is TGTGCCAGCAGCCGACCGACAGGACTCTACGAGCAGTACTTC. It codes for CASSRPTGLYEQYF.

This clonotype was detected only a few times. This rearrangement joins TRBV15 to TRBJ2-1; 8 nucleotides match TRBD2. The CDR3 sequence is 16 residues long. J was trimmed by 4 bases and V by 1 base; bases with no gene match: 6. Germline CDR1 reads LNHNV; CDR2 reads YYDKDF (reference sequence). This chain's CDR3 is CATSRAGLAHYNEQFF. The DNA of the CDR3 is TGTGCCACCAGCAGAGCAGGACTAGCTCATTACAATGAGCAGTTCTTC.

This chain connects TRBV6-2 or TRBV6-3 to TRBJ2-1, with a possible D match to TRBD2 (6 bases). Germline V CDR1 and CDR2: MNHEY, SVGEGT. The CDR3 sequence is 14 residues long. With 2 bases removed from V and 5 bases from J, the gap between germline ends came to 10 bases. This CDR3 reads CASSYRGTNNEQFF. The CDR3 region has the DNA TGTGCCAGCAGTTACCGGGGGACCAACAATGAGCAGTTCTTC.

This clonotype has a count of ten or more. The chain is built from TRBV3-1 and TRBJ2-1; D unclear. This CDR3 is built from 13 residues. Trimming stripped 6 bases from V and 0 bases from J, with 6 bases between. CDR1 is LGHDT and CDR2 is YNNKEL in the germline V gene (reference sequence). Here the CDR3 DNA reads TGTGCCAGCAGTGCATCCTCCTACAATGAGCAGTTCTTC. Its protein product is CASSASSYNEQFF.

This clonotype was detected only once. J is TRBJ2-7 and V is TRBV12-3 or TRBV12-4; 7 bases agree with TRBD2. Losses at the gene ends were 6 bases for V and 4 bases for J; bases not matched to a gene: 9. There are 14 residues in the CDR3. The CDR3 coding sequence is TGTGCCAGCAGCTCTGGGGAGGGGTTGTACGAGCAGTACTTC. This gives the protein CASSSGEGLYEQYF.

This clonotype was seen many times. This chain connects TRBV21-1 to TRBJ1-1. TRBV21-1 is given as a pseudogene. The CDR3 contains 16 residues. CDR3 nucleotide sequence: TGTGCCAGCAGCAAAGGGGGGAGGGATAGTGGGACTGAAGCTTTCTTT. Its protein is CASSKGGRDSGTEAFF.

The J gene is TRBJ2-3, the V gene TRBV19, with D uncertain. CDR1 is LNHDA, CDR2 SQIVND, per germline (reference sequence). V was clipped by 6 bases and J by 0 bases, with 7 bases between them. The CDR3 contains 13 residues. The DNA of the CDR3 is TGTGCCAGTAGCTTCCCTAGCACAGATACGCAGTATTTT. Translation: CASSFPSTDTQYF.

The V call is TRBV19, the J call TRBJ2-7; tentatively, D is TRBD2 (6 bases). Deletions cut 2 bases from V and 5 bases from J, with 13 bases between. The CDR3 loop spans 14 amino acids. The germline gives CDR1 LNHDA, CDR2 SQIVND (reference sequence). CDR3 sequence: CASSIRDFTNEQYF. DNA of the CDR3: TGTGCCAGTAGTATACGGGACTTTACCAACGAGCAGTACTTC.

As DNA, the CDR3 is TGTGCCAGCAGCCAAGATAGGGGGCGGTCATCCTACGAGCAGTACTTC. Translated: CASSQDRGRSSYEQYF. The gene calls are TRBV14 and TRBJ2-7; TRBD1 agrees at 7 bases. This CDR3 is 16 amino acids long. In germline, CDR1 is SGHDN, CDR2 FVKESK. V dropped 0 bases and J dropped 1; count of bases not matched to a gene: 6.

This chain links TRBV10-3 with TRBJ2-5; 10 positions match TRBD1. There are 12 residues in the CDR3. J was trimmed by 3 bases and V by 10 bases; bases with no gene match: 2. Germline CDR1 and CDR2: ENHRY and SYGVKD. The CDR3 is CATGTGEETQYF. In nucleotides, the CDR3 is TGTGCCACCGGGACAGGGGAAGAGACCCAGTACTTC.

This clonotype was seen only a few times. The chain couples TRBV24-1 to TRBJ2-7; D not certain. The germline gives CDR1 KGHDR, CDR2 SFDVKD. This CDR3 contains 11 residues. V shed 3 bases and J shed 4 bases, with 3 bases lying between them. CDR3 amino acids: CATSDGYEQYF. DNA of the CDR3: TGTGCCACCAGTGATGGGTACGAGCAGTACTTC.

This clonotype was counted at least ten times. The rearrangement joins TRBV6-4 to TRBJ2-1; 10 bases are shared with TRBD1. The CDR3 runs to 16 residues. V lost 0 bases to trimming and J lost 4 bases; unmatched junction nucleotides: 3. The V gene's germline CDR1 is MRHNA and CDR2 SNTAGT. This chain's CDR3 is CASSDSTGGIYNEQFF. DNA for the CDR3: TGTGCCAGCAGTGACTCGACAGGGGGCATTTACAATGAGCAGTTCTTC.

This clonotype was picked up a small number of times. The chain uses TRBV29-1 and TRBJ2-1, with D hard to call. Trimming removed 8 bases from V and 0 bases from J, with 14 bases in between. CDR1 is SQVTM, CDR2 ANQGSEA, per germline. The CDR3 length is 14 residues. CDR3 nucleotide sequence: TGCAGCTCACCGACCTCTAGCTCCTACAATGAGCAGTTCTTC. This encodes CSSPTSSSYNEQFF.

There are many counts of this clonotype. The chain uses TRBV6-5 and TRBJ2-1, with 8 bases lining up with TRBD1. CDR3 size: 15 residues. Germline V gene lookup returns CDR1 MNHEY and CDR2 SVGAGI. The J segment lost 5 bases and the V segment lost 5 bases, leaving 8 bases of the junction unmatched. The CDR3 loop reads CASSGRGRSDNEQFF. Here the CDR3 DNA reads TGTGCCAGCAGTGGCAGGGGGCGATCGGACAATGAGCAGTTCTTC.

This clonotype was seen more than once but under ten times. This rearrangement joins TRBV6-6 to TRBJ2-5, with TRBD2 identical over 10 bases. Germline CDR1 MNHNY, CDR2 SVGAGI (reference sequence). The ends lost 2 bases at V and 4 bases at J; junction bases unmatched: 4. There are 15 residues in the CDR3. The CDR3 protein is CASSYEASGRETQYF. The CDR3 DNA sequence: TGTGCCAGCAGTTACGAGGCTAGCGGGAGAGAGACCCAGTACTTC.

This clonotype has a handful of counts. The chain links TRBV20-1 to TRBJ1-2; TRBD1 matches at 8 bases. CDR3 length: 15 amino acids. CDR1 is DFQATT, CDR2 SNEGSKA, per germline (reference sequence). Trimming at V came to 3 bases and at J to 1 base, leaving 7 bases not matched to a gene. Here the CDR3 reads CSASAGGEINYGYTF. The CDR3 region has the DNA TGCAGTGCTAGCGCAGGGGGCGAAATTAACTATGGCTACACCTTC.

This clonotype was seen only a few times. This CDR3 reads CSALGLQETQYF. The DNA of the CDR3 is TGCAGCGCCCTAGGGCTCCAAGAGACCCAGTACTTC. J is TRBJ2-5 and V is TRBV29-1; D remains ambiguous. The CDR3 has 12 residues. V was trimmed by 7 bases and J by 1 base, leaving 10 bases between them. The germline gives CDR1 SQVTM, CDR2 ANQGSEA.

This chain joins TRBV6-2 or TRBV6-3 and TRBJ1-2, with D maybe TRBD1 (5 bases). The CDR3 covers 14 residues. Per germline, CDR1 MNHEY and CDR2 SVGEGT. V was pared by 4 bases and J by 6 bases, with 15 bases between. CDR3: CASSSRKGIHGYTF. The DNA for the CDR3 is TGTGCCAGCAGTTCGAGGAAGGGGATCCATGGCTACACCTTC.

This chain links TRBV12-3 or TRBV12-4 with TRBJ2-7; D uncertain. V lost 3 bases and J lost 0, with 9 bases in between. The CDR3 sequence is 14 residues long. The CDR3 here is CASSLYGSSYEQYF. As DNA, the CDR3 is TGTGCCAGCAGTTTGTATGGCAGCTCCTACGAGCAGTACTTC.

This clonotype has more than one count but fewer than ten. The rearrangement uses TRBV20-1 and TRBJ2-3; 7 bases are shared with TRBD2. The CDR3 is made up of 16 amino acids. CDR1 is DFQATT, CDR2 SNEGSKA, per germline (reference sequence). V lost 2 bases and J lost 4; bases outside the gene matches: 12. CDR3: CSARLTRGRAPDTQYF. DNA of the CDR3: TGCAGTGCTAGACTTACTCGGGGGAGGGCCCCAGATACGCAGTATTTT.